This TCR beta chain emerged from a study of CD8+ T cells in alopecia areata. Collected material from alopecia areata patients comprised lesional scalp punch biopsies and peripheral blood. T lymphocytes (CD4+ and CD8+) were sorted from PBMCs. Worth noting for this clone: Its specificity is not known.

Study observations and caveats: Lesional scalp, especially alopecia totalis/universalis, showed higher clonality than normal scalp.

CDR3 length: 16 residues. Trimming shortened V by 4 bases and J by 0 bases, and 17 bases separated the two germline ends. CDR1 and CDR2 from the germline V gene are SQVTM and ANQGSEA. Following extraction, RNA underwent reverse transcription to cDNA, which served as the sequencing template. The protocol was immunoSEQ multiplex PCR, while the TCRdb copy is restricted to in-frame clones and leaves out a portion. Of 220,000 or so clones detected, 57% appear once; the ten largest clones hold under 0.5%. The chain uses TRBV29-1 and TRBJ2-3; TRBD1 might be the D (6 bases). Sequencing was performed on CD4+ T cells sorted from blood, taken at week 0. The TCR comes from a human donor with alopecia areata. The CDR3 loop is CSVGRGTTLSTDTQYF. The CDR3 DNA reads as TGCAGCGTTGGCCGAGGGACAACCCTTAGCACAGATACGCAGTATTTT.